The rows below give T cell receptor beta chains drawn from one sample of a study of cytomegalovirus exposure and HLA in healthy donors. Assay used: immunoSEQ multiplex PCR; TCRdb lists only in-frame clones, some missing. This sample's table reports around 100,000 clones. The material sequenced was PBMCs. The receptor source for this set is a man aged 30 to 39 in good health and CMV-seronegative. Both conserved end residues are trimmed from each CDR3.

v_call: TRBV29-1; cdr3_aa: SGQRGVSTDTQY
v_call: TRBV11-3; cdr3_aa: ASGPGLGNEQF
v_call: TRBV5-5; cdr3_aa: ASSLWGTNTEAF
v_call: TRBV27; cdr3_aa: ASSRGYQETQY
v_call: TRBV28; cdr3_aa: ASSSPGYQDTQY
v_call: TRBV4-2; cdr3_aa: ASSQDQTDYGSGYT
v_call: TRBV5-1; cdr3_aa: ASSLDYYEQY
v_call: TRBV6-5; cdr3_aa: ASSYSQRSYEQY
v_call: TRBV2; cdr3_aa: ASSEEAGIYNSPLH
v_call: TRBV5-1; cdr3_aa: ASSVLGTGGGRETQY
v_call: TRBV6-1; cdr3_aa: ASSEVSTEAF
v_call: TRBV19; cdr3_aa: ASRPRENYGYT
v_call: TRBV6-6; cdr3_aa: ASNRDRYNYGYT
v_call: TRBV5-1; cdr3_aa: ASSLGHYLKETQY
v_call: TRBV5-6; cdr3_aa: ASSGRQGRNEQF
v_call: TRBV6-1; cdr3_aa: ASSRPQGAVYEQY
v_call: TRBV27; cdr3_aa: ASSSRVGNTIY
v_call: TRBV4-2; cdr3_aa: ASSQVRAGASYEQY
v_call: TRBV14; cdr3_aa: ASSQDLGSWSYNSPLH
v_call: TRBV19; cdr3_aa: ASQGRDGGNQPQH
v_call: TRBV2; cdr3_aa: AGGGQGLMDTQY
v_call: TRBV19; cdr3_aa: ASSIGQGMSYEQY
v_call: TRBV14; cdr3_aa: ASSQRQAGNSPLH
v_call: TRBV6-1; cdr3_aa: ASSERGQGAREQY
v_call: TRBV7-9; cdr3_aa: ASSLSLGTGELF
v_call: TRBV2; cdr3_aa: ASKIRDSNSPLH
v_call: TRBV19; cdr3_aa: ATQTRDRAQPQH
v_call: TRBV19; cdr3_aa: ASSTPGGGGATNEKLF
v_call: TRBV7-2; cdr3_aa: ASSPRQVYGYT
v_call: TRBV19; cdr3_aa: ASSPTGKSSYNSPLH
v_call: TRBV6-1; cdr3_aa: ASKIGQFSNQPQH
v_call: TRBV9; cdr3_aa: ASSSDRGLLAF
v_call: TRBV5-1; cdr3_aa: ASSSGSGANVLT
v_call: TRBV5-1; cdr3_aa: ASSLDGAGGQPQH
v_call: TRBV5-1; cdr3_aa: ASSWLGTGGETQY
v_call: TRBV29-1; cdr3_aa: SVHPGSPETQY
v_call: TRBV5-1; cdr3_aa: ASSFEGGGNEKLF
v_call: TRBV20-1; cdr3_aa: SASASTEAF
v_call: TRBV18; cdr3_aa: ASSPPLGGAKGTQY
v_call: TRBV4-1; cdr3_aa: ASSQDSLTQY
v_call: TRBV5-4; cdr3_aa: ASSRTGLNYGYT
v_call: TRBV5-1; cdr3_aa: ASSQGAGTNYGYT
v_call: TRBV2; cdr3_aa: ASSDIHQPQH
v_call: TRBV6-1; cdr3_aa: ASSEVRAGGYEQY
v_call: TRBV29-1; cdr3_aa: SVADSSYEQY
v_call: TRBV10-2; cdr3_aa: ASSFGGIGYGYT
v_call: TRBV13; cdr3_aa: ASSGGGEAF
v_call: TRBV5-1; cdr3_aa: ASSMTGGGNTGELF
v_call: TRBV25-1; cdr3_aa: ASSAGQGGDTQY
v_call: TRBV6-6; cdr3_aa: ASSYSYSNQPQH
v_call: TRBV5-5; cdr3_aa: ASSGLGGETQY
v_call: TRBV4-2; cdr3_aa: ASSQDVTGGAMNTEAF
v_call: TRBV5-1; cdr3_aa: ASSSEGAANEKLF
v_call: TRBV2; cdr3_aa: ASSEGNRQPSYGYT
v_call: TRBV7-9; cdr3_aa: ASSPPDRVGYGYT
v_call: TRBV27; cdr3_aa: ASRTGTPYEQY